This T cell receptor beta chain is from a study of T cells in Graves' hyperthyroidism and ophthalmopathy. Overall study findings and caveats: A model of 13 V-J pairs discriminated ophthalmopathy from stable hyperthyroidism.

Among ophthalmopathy patients, the Clinical Activity Score reached at least 3, the NOSPECS grade reached at least 4, and duration remained under 3 months. The study excluded patients with uncontrolled infection, other autoimmune disease, pregnancy or lactation. It was 8 to 10 ml of fresh peripheral blood that supplied the PBMCs. In this sample, this clonotype turned up a few times. Its antigen is unknown. Amplified regions were TCR beta CDR3 sequences from RNA transcripts. The TCR CDR3 first-round RT-PCR relied on the HTBI primer set. From the multiplex PCR reads, TCRdb called clonotypes with MiXCR, one entry per CDR3 protein. Among some 550,000 distinct CDR3 sequences listed, approximately 15% were seen once. The CDR3 has 17 amino acids. Trimming removed 4 bases from V and 5 bases from J; junction bases left unmatched: 10. CDR1 SGHTA and CDR2 FQGNSA come from the germline V gene.

The chain links TRBV7-2 to TRBJ1-5; TRBD1 matches at 11 bases. This TCR derives from a woman aged 35 to 49 with Graves' ophthalmopathy. The sequenced material came from blood. DNA for the CDR3: TGTGCCAGCAGCTCCCCCTCCGGGACAGGGGGGTATCAGCCCCAGCATTTT. It encodes CASSSPSGTGGYQPQHF.